The rows below give T cell receptor beta chains drawn from one sample of a study of shared clonotypes between healthy human individuals. Repertoires were generated with immunoSEQ multiplex PCR, while TCRdb's copy carries only in-frame clones and drops some. The repertoire consists of about 990,000 clones, with approximately 80% occurring once and the leading ten covering roughly 0.65%. Sequencing input: memory CD4+ T cells from PBMCs. The receptor set was obtained from a man aged 18 to 35 in good health. Some clones in this sample may be carry-over from other donors' samples. Both conserved end residues are part of each CDR3. D genes are given only for firm matches. Clone size, where shown, is once, few, many, or a class for clones that have expanded.

v_gene	j_gene	d_gene	abundance	CDR3aa	CDR3nt
TRBV4-1	TRBJ2-6	-	-	CASSQDLRAGANVLTF	TGCGCCAGCAGCCAAGATCTCAGGGCCGGGGCCAACGTCCTGACTTTC
TRBV9	TRBJ2-5	-	-	CASSNRLGQETQYF	TGTGCCAGCAGCAACCGGCTGGGCCAAGAGACCCAGTACTTC
TRBV5-1	TRBJ2-1	-	-	CASSLVVGEGEQFF	TGCGCCAGCAGCTTGGTCGTGGGAGAGGGTGAGCAGTTCTTC
TRBV27	TRBJ2-7	TRBD2	-	CASSFRSGRSYEQYF	TGTGCCAGCAGTTTCCGTAGCGGGAGGAGCTACGAGCAGTACTTC
TRBV4-2	TRBJ2-1	-	-	CASSQEGSGVYNEQFF	TGTGCCAGCAGCCAAGAAGGGTCAGGGGTGTACAATGAGCAGTTCTTC
TRBV19	TRBJ1-5	TRBD1	-	CASAGTANQPQHF	TGTGCCAGTGCTGGGACAGCCAATCAGCCCCAGCATTTT
TRBV28	TRBJ1-1	-	-	CASSPVGATGTEAFF	TGTGCCAGCAGTCCCGTAGGGGCCACGGGGACTGAAGCTTTCTTT
TRBV25-1	TRBJ2-1	TRBD2	-	CASSAASGKISYNEQFF	TGTGCCAGCAGTGCGGCTAGCGGGAAAATCTCCTACAATGAGCAGTTCTTC
TRBV19	TRBJ1-3	TRBD1	-	CASRNPGQSSGNTIYF	TGTGCCAGTAGAAATCCGGGACAGAGCTCTGGAAACACCATATATTTT
TRBV7-2	TRBJ2-2	-	-	CASSLAIFNTGELFF	TGTGCCAGCAGCTTAGCCATATTCAACACCGGGGAGCTGTTTTTT
TRBV2	TRBJ1-4	TRBD1	-	CASLYHPGGGEKLFF	TGTGCCAGCCTATACCATCCAGGGGGCGGTGAAAAACTGTTTTTT
TRBV9	TRBJ1-4	-	few	CASSPGLTYEKLFF	TGTGCCAGCAGCCCAGGACTGACCTACGAAAAACTGTTTTTT
TRBV30	TRBJ2-6	-	-	CAYRKPGGGLGANVLTF	TGTGCCTACCGCAAGCCGGGTGGGGGGCTTGGGGCCAACGTCCTGACTTTC
TRBV27	TRBJ2-7	TRBD1	few	CASSLKWRRQGAYEQYF	TGTGCCAGCAGTTTGAAATGGCGACGACAGGGGGCTTACGAGCAGTACTTC
TRBV5-1	TRBJ2-3	-	few	CASSLVGVVTDTQYF	TGCGCCAGCAGCTTGGTCGGGGTTGTCACAGATACGCAGTATTTT
TRBV7-2	TRBJ2-2	TRBD2	-	CASSLYGLAGYTGELFF	TGTGCCAGCAGCCTTTATGGACTAGCGGGATACACCGGGGAGCTGTTTTTT
TRBV4-2	TRBJ1-1	-	-	CASSQDLQWAGNTEAFF	TGTGCCAGCAGCCAAGATCTTCAGTGGGCCGGGAACACTGAAGCTTTCTTT
TRBV5-1	TRBJ2-7	-	-	CASSLGTDSYEQYF	TGCGCCAGCAGCTTGGGTACAGACTCCTACGAGCAGTACTTC
TRBV5-1	TRBJ1-3	TRBD1	-	CASSLARTGGNGNTIYF	TGCGCCAGCAGCTTGGCCCGGACAGGGGGTAACGGAAACACCATATATTTT
TRBV9	TRBJ1-1	TRBD1	-	CASSPPPGTENMNTEAFF	TGTGCCAGCAGCCCCCCTCCCGGGACAGAGAATATGAACACTGAAGCTTTCTTT
TRBV5-1	TRBJ2-5	TRBD1	-	CASSLDGTGLWETQYF	TGCGCCAGCAGCTTGGACGGGACAGGGTTATGGGAGACCCAGTACTTC
TRBV29-1	TRBJ2-7	-	-	CSVEATGYEQYF	TGCAGCGTTGAGGCTACGGGCTACGAGCAGTACTTC
TRBV10-3	TRBJ2-7	-	-	CAISESGTAGEQYF	TGTGCCATCAGTGAGTCCGGGACAGCGGGTGAGCAGTACTTC
TRBV7-2	TRBJ2-5	-	-	CASSSPRRVTTQYF	TGTGCCAGCAGCTCCCCCCGTCGGGTTACGACCCAGTACTTC
TRBV27	TRBJ1-2	TRBD1	-	CASSPDRVRYGYTF	TGTGCCAGCAGTCCGGACAGGGTGAGATATGGCTACACCTTC
TRBV6-5	TRBJ2-3	-	-	CASSPPGYTDTQYF	TGTGCCAGCAGTCCCCCGGGGTACACAGATACGCAGTATTTT
TRBV27	TRBJ2-7	TRBD1	-	CASSPVDREMDEQYF	TGTGCCAGCAGTCCGGTAGACAGGGAGATGGACGAGCAGTACTTC
TRBV2	TRBJ2-6	-	many	CASSEGLSGANVLTF	TGTGCCAGCAGTGAGGGGCTATCTGGGGCCAACGTCCTGACTTTC
TRBV19	TRBJ2-2	-	-	CASSKGQFRTGELFF	TGTGCCAGTAGTAAAGGACAGTTCAGAACCGGGGAGCTGTTTTTT
TRBV6-5	TRBJ2-7	-	-	CASSYGRPVGEQYF	TGTGCCAGCAGTTACGGTAGGCCGGTGGGCGAGCAGTACTTC
TRBV2	TRBJ2-3	-	once	CASRPHRGDTQYF	TGTGCCAGCAGACCCCACCGAGGCGATACGCAGTATTTT
TRBV28	TRBJ2-7	TRBD2	-	CASSPGLAGLSYEQYF	TGTGCCAGCAGCCCGGGACTAGCGGGCCTCTCCTACGAGCAGTACTTC
TRBV9	TRBJ1-2	TRBD1	-	CASSVADQGVLGYTF	TGTGCCAGCAGCGTAGCTGATCAGGGGGTACTTGGCTACACCTTC
TRBV18	TRBJ1-3	-	-	CASSPRTPTGPGSGNTIYF	TGTGCCAGCTCACCACGAACACCCACAGGCCCTGGTTCTGGAAACACCATATATTTT
TRBV30	TRBJ2-7	-	-	CAWSFGVYEQYF	TGTGCCTGGAGTTTTGGGGTCTACGAGCAGTACTTC
TRBV28	TRBJ2-1	TRBD2	once	CASSSRTSGRFNEQFF	TGTGCCAGCAGTTCACGGACTAGCGGGAGGTTTAATGAGCAGTTCTTC
TRBV28	TRBJ2-1	TRBD2	-	CASSLQTSDEQFF	TGTGCCAGCAGTTTACAGACTAGCGATGAGCAGTTCTTC
TRBV28	TRBJ2-5	-	-	CASSVLGETQYF	TGTGCCAGCAGTGTGTTGGGGGAGACCCAGTACTTC
TRBV2	TRBJ1-1	-	-	CASSETESFGAFF	TGTGCCAGCAGTGAGACAGAAAGCTTTGGGGCTTTCTTT
TRBV6-1	TRBJ2-2	-	-	CASSETRLGSGELFF	TGTGCCAGCAGTGAAACCCGGCTGGGTTCCGGGGAGCTGTTTTTT